This is a list of T cell receptor beta chains from one sample in a study of T-cell reconstitution after alpha-beta-depleted transplantation in children. TCRdb called the PCR reads again in MiXCR, with one record for every CDR3 protein. The table has 450,000 to 500,000 distinct CDR3 sequences, around 13% seen once. This material consisted of PBMCs from the stem cell graft donor, taken from the stem cell graft. The receptors come from a human donor who donated a stem cell graft to a child with combined immunodeficiency. CDR3s include the opening cysteine and the closing phenylalanine or tryptophan. Fields, in order: J gene, clone size, D gene, V gene, CDR3 protein, CDR3 DNA. The D gene is left open where the match is weak. Clone sizes are given selectively: once, few, many, or a class where the clone is expanded.

J: TRBJ2-2
size: .
D: TRBD2
V: TRBV6-2/TRBV6-3
CDR3: CASSPTSGATGELFF
DNA: TGTGCCAGCAGCCCTACTAGCGGCGCTACCGGGGAGCTGTTTTTT

J: TRBJ2-5
size: .
D: TRBD1
V: TRBV28
CDR3: CASSSPRQGAVETQYF
DNA: TGTGCCAGCAGTTCTCCTCGACAGGGGGCGGTGGAGACCCAGTACTTC

J: TRBJ1-6
size: .
D: .
V: TRBV2
CDR3: CASSTGSSYNSPLHF
DNA: TGTGCCAGCAGTACAGGGAGCTCCTATAATTCACCCCTCCACTTT

J: TRBJ2-1
size: few
D: TRBD2
V: TRBV11-2
CDR3: CASSFGGSFNEQFF
DNA: TGTGCCAGCAGCTTTGGCGGGAGTTTCAATGAGCAGTTCTTC

J: TRBJ2-3
size: .
D: TRBD2
V: TRBV7-3
CDR3: CASSLSPTGLAGVTDTQYF
DNA: TGTGCCAGCAGCTTATCGCCTACGGGACTAGCGGGGGTCACAGATACGCAGTATTTT

J: TRBJ2-1
size: many
D: .
V: TRBV11-2
CDR3: CASSLAWAESYGEQFF
DNA: TGTGCCAGCAGCTTAGCCTGGGCCGAAAGTTATGGTGAGCAGTTCTTC

J: TRBJ2-5
size: few
D: .
V: TRBV7-9
CDR3: CASSLPQGIWETQYF
DNA: TGTGCCAGCAGCTTACCGCAGGGGATTTGGGAGACCCAGTACTTC

J: TRBJ1-3
size: .
D: TRBD1
V: TRBV30
CDR3: CAWSRIGQASGNTIYF
DNA: TGTGCCTGGAGCCGTATCGGACAGGCCTCTGGAAACACCATATATTTT

J: TRBJ2-3
size: .
D: .
V: TRBV7-6
CDR3: CASSLLPGSPDTQYF
DNA: TGTGCCAGCAGCTTACTCCCGGGATCACCAGATACGCAGTATTTT

J: TRBJ2-7
size: many
D: .
V: TRBV7-9
CDR3: CATRKTDSGGQYF
DNA: TGTGCAACTCGGAAGACCGACTCGGGCGGGCAGTACTTC

J: TRBJ2-1
size: many
D: .
V: TRBV5-1
CDR3: CARTRLPQFF
DNA: TGCGCCAGAACTCGACTCCCGCAGTTCTTC

J: TRBJ1-1
size: .
D: .
V: TRBV7-9
CDR3: CASSLLGLGNTEAFF
DNA: TGTGCCAGCAGCTTATTGGGGTTAGGAAACACTGAAGCTTTCTTT

J: TRBJ2-7
size: many
D: .
V: TRBV5-1
CDR3: CASSSQGPTYEQYF
DNA: TGCGCCAGCAGCTCGCAGGGGCCCACCTACGAGCAGTACTTC

J: TRBJ2-5
size: few
D: .
V: TRBV7-3
CDR3: CASSLNGAGLQETQYF
DNA: TGTGCCAGCAGCTTAAACGGTGCGGGGCTCCAAGAGACCCAGTACTTC

J: TRBJ2-1
size: many
D: .
V: TRBV9
CDR3: CASSVLSYNEQFF
DNA: TGTGCCAGCAGCGTACTTAGCTACAATGAGCAGTTCTTC

J: TRBJ2-5
size: .
D: .
V: TRBV29-1
CDR3: CSVVRLGEETQYF
DNA: TGCAGCGTTGTCCGCCTCGGGGAAGAGACCCAGTACTTC

J: TRBJ2-7
size: few
D: .
V: TRBV19
CDR3: CASSPDILSYEQYF
DNA: TGTGCCAGTAGTCCGGACATCCTCTCCTACGAGCAGTACTTC

J: TRBJ2-1
size: few
D: .
V: TRBV6-5
CDR3: CASYSYNEQFF
DNA: TGTGCCAGCTACAGCTACAATGAGCAGTTCTTC

J: TRBJ2-2
size: .
D: .
V: TRBV12-3/TRBV12-4
CDR3: CASSFTSSGELFF
DNA: TGTGCCAGCAGTTTTACTAGCTCCGGGGAGCTGTTTTTT

J: TRBJ1-1
size: many
D: TRBD1
V: TRBV7-6
CDR3: CASSHYSGGLVGEAFF
DNA: TGTGCCAGCAGCCATTACTCAGGGGGCCTGGTCGGTGAAGCTTTCTTT

J: TRBJ1-2
size: few
D: .
V: TRBV4-2
CDR3: CASSQVMGDDYGYTF
DNA: TGTGCCAGCAGCCAAGTTATGGGTGACGACTATGGCTACACCTTC